Presented here are 17 T cell receptor beta chains from one specimen sequenced in a study of T cells in women clearing cervical HPV infection. The repertoire was sequenced with immunoSEQ multiplex PCR; TCRdb's copy has only in-frame clones and lacks some. Listed are tens of thousands of clones; roughly 7% falls within the top ten. Sample: blood buffy coat. Receptors were obtained from a woman between 18 and 70 years old with a cervical HPV16 infection that either progressed to CIN3+ or cleared (not recorded which).

As concerns this clone: The read terminates 3 residues ahead of where the CDR3 ends, so the germline J gene completes it. This rearrangement joins TRBV5-1 to TRBJ2-3, with D perhaps being TRBD1 or TRBD2 (6 bases each). The germline V gene has CDR1 SGHRS and CDR2 YFSETQ. The V end lost 5 bases, the J end lost 2 bases, and 12 bases lay between the germline ends. There are 14 residues in the CDR3. This CDR3 is CASRQGRPTDTQYF. The DNA read from the CDR3 is TGCGCCAGCAGGCAGGGGAGGCCCACAGATACG.

About this clone: A junction end diverges from the germline sequence, so it may reflect a read error. The read comes to an end 3 residues before the CDR3 does, leaving the germline J gene to fill in the end. Other DNA sequences within the sample encode an identical CDR3. The chain combines TRBV19 with TRBJ1-3; D perhaps matches TRBD1 (5 bases). CDR1 and CDR2 (germline): LNHDA, SQIVND (reference sequence). The CDR3 loop spans 14 amino acids. The CDR3 is CASRKGSPGNTIYF. The CDR3 DNA, read in part, is TGTGCCAGTAGGAAGGGGTCTCCTGGAAACACA.

On this clone: The read finishes 3 residues shy of the CDR3 end, and the germline J gene is used to complete it. V usage is TRBV11-2 and J usage is TRBJ2-4; the match to TRBD1 covers 7 bases. The CDR3 runs to 14 residues. Germline values: CDR1 SGHAT, CDR2 FQNNGV. CDR3 region: CASSLDRFQETQYF. The CDR3 DNA, read in part, is TGTGCCAGCAGCTTGGACAGGTTCCAAGAGACT.

In the case of this clone: Coverage ceases 3 residues before the CDR3 finishes, and the germline J gene fills in the end. J is TRBJ1-1 and V is TRBV5-4; D gene unclear. CDR3 length: 14 amino acids. Germline V lookup: CDR1 SGHNT, CDR2 YYREEE (reference sequence). Trimming left V 1 base short and J 3 bases short, with 10 bases between. The CDR3 loop reads CASSLSRGDTEAFF. Partial CDR3 DNA: TGTGCCAGCAGCTTGAGCCGCGGGGACACTGAA.

On this clone: The read ends 3 residues shy of where the CDR3 ends; the end is completed using the germline J gene. The chain is built from TRBV18 and TRBJ2-3, with D perhaps TRBD1 (5 bases). Trimming removed 4 bases from V and 4 bases from J, with 12 bases in between. Per germline, CDR1 KGHSH and CDR2 LQKENI. This CDR3 spans 14 amino acids. The CDR3 loop is CASSLATGPDTQYF. CDR3 DNA, as far as it was read: TGTGCCAGCTCACTGGCCACAGGCCCAGATACG.

Comments on this clone: The read gets to within 3 residues of the CDR3 end, and the germline J gene fills in the rest. The chain carries TRBV2 and TRBJ2-5; D uncertain. The germline CDR1 and CDR2 sequences are SNHLY and FYNNEI. V lost 3 bases and J lost 5, with 10 bases in between. This CDR3 region has 13 residues. The DNA read from the CDR3 is TGTGCCAGCAGTGAGTGGCTTCAGGAGACC. This codes for CASSEWLQET. The full-length CDR3 reads as CASSEWLQETQYF.

On this clone itself: The read stops 3 residues short of the end of the CDR3; the missing end is completed from the germline J gene. The chain employs TRBV5-1 and TRBJ2-7, with 7 positions matching TRBD2. Germline values: CDR1 SGHRS, CDR2 YFSETQ. There are 14 residues in the CDR3. J gave up 3 bases and V 9 bases, and 12 bases lay outside the gene matches. Incomplete CDR3 DNA: TGCGCCACCGGCTGGGGGGGTCAGAACTACGAG. Translating it yields CATGWGGQNYE. The full CDR3 protein is CATGWGGQNYEQYF.

Details on this clone: Coverage ceases 3 residues before the CDR3 finishes, and the germline J gene fills in the end. The rearrangement joins TRBV11-3 to TRBJ2-2, with 9 bases matching TRBD1. V lost 5 bases to trimming and J lost 6 bases; unmatched junction nucleotides: 7. This CDR3 region has 15 residues. Germline values: CDR1 SGHNT, CDR2 YENEEA. The sequenced CDR3 bases are TGTGCCAGCAGCGCCCGGGACAGGGAGGCCGGGGAG. Protein product: CASSARDREAGE. The full CDR3 sequence reads CASSARDREAGELFF.

Worth noting for this clone: Read data end 3 residues before the CDR3 end; the end is taken from the germline J gene. V usage is TRBV10-1 and J usage is TRBJ2-1, with D unresolved. Per germline, CDR1 WNHNN and CDR2 SYGVQD (reference sequence). The CDR3 has 12 residues. V was pared by 3 bases and J by 8 bases, with 8 bases between. This chain's CDR3 is CASSELGHEQFF. The sequenced CDR3 bases are TGCGCCAGCAGTGAATTAGGGCATGAG.

As concerns this clone: The observed sequence ends 3 residues before the CDR3 terminus, with the missing tail filled in from the germline J gene. The rearrangement links TRBV18 to TRBJ2-7; no clear D. This CDR3 spans 12 amino acids. The germline V gene encodes CDR1 KGHSH and CDR2 LQKENI. The V gene lost 3 bases and the J gene lost 3 bases, with 6 bases spanning the gap. CDR3 sequence reads: CASSPEHYEQYF. The part of the CDR3 DNA that was read is TGTGCCAGCTCACCTGAACACTACGAG.

In regard to this clone: The CDR3 extends 3 residues past the end of the read, so its final part is completed from the germline J gene. The gene calls are TRBV20-1 and TRBJ1-1; D unresolved. There are 14 residues in the CDR3. The germline CDR1 and CDR2 sequences are DFQATT and SNEGSKA (reference sequence). Incomplete CDR3 DNA: TGCAGTGCTAGAGATCCAGTGAGTGCTGCGGGA. Translated: CSARDPVSAAG. The CDR3 reads in full as CSARDPVSAAGAFF.

As concerns this clone: The CDR3 is cut off 3 residues early in the read; its end comes from the germline J gene. V and J are TRBV2 and TRBJ1-2; 7 positions match TRBD1. Losses at the gene ends were 4 bases for V and 4 bases for J; bases not matched to a gene: 3. Looked up from germline, CDR1 is SNHLY and CDR2 is FYNNEI. The CDR3 loop spans 13 amino acids. The sequenced CDR3 bases are TGTGCCAGCAGTGCGACAGGGATCTATGGC. Translation gives CASSATGIYG. The full CDR3 protein is CASSATGIYGYTF.

Here the CDR3 reads CASSATSSSAYTF. Incomplete CDR3 DNA: TGTGCCAGTAGCGCCACTAGTTCCAGCGCC. The chain has TRBV19 and TRBJ1-2; D ambiguous. The CDR3 extends 3 residues past the end of the read, so its final part is completed from the germline J gene. CDR3 size: 13 residues. The V gene's germline CDR1 is LNHDA and CDR2 SQIVND (reference sequence).

With respect to this clone: The sequence runs out 3 residues before the end of the CDR3; the remainder is reconstructed from the germline J gene. The J gene is TRBJ2-7, the V gene TRBV10-2; tentatively, D is TRBD1 (5 bases). The CDR3 is made up of 13 amino acids. CDR1 is WSHSY, CDR2 SAAADI, per germline. V lost 7 bases and J lost 2, with 12 bases in between. The CDR3 bases that were read are TGCGCCAGCACGTGGGGCACCGCCTACGAG. Translating it yields CASTWGTAYE. The entire CDR3 is CASTWGTAYEQYF.

Turning to this clone: The CDR3 goes on 3 residues after the read ends, and that part is filled in from the germline J gene. The rearrangement links TRBV19 to TRBJ2-3; D possibly corresponds to TRBD2 (5 bases). CDR3 size: 14 residues. Germline V gene data show CDR1 as LNHDA and CDR2 as SQIVND (reference sequence). CDR3 DNA, as far as it was read: TGTGCCAGTAACCGACTAAACTTCAATCAGCCG. It encodes CASNRLNFNQP. The CDR3 in full is CASNRLNFNQPQYF.

The CDR3 protein is CASSTLAASTDTQYF. The part of the CDR3 DNA that was read is TGTGCCAGCAGCACACTAGCGGCTTCCACAGATACG. This sequence joins TRBV13 and TRBJ2-3; 8 bases match TRBD2. The CDR3 extends 3 residues past the end of the read, so its final part is completed from the germline J gene. The CDR3 length is 15 residues. Germline CDR1 and CDR2: PRHDT and FYEKMQ (reference sequence). Trimming at V came to 5 bases and at J to 2 bases, leaving 6 bases not matched to a gene.

Comments on this clone: A read error may account for a junction end that differs from germline. Partial CDR3 DNA: TGTGCTAGCAGCCAGATGGGACTATCATACAATGAG. This translates into CASSQMGLSYNE. The complete CDR3 protein is CASSQMGLSYNEQFF. V usage is TRBV7-7 and J usage is TRBJ2-1; 7 nucleotides align to TRBD2. The read is 3 residues too short to cover the CDR3 end, so that end is filled in from the germline J gene. The CDR3 totals 15 residues. CDR1 SSHAT and CDR2 FNYEAQ come from the germline V gene (reference sequence).